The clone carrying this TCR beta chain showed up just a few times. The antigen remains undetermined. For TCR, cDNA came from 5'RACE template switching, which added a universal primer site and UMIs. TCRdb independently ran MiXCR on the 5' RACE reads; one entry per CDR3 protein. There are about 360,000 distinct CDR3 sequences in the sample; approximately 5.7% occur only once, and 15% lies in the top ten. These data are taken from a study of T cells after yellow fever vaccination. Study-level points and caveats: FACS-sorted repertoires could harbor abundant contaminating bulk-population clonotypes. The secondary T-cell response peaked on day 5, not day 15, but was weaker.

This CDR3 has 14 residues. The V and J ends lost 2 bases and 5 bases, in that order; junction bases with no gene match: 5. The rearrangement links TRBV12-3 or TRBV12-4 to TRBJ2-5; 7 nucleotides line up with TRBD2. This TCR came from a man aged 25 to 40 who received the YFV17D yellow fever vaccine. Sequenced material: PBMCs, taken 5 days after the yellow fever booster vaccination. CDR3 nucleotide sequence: TGTGCCAGCAGTTTACGTCGCGGGAGTGAGACCCAGTACTTC. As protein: CASSLRRGSETQYF.